This T cell receptor beta chain originates from a study of beta chain features in type 1 diabetes. Overall study: Cell yields, gender and age were comparable in patients and healthy donors. The study's findings and limits: A moderate, significant TCRB CDR3 shortening appeared in type 1 diabetes across four CD4+ subsets. cDNA-based sequencing might over-represent cells highly expressing TCR. Researchers caution that PCR might favor shorter templates, equally among patients and controls.

As concerns this clone: What it binds is not known.

TCRB transcripts that were expressed got sequenced, as all of the isolated RNA had been reverse transcribed. Using immunoSEQ multiplex PCR, the repertoire was profiled, and TCRdb retains in-frame clones only, with some absent. Of a few hundred thousand clones listed, approximately 15% are singletons. Sorted populations all exceeded 95% purity. The sequence came from a man aged 30 to 39 with type 1 diabetes. Sequencing was done on a sample of naive CD4+ T cells from blood.

CDR3 bases: TGTGCTAGTGGTTTGGTACTTGGGGCGAGAGCCAAAAACATTCAGTACTTC. It specifies CASGLVLGARAKNIQYF. V and J are TRBV12-5 and TRBJ2-4; tentatively, D is TRBD1 (5 bases). The CDR3 is 17 amino acids. In germline, CDR1 is LGHNT, CDR2 FRNRAP. Trimming removed 0 bases at V and 0 bases at J, with 12 bases between.